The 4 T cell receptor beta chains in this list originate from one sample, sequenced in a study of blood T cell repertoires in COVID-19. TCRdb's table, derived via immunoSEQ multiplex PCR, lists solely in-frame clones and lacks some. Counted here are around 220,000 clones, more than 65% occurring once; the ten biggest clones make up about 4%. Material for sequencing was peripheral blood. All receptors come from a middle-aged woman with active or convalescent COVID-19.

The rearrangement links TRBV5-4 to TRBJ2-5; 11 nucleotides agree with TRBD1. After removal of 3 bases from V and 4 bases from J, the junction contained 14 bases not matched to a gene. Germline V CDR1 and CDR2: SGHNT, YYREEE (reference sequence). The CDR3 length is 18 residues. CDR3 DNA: TGTGCCAGCAGCTCTATGGACAGGGGGCTGATAAGCGCAGAGACCCAGTACTTC. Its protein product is CASSSMDRGLISAETQYF.

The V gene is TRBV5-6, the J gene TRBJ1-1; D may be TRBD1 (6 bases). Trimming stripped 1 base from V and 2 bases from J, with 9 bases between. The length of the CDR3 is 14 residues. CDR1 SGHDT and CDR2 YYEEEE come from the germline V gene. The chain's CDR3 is CASSLLGHNTEAFF. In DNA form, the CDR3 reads TGTGCCAGCAGCTTGTTGGGACACAACACTGAAGCTTTCTTT.

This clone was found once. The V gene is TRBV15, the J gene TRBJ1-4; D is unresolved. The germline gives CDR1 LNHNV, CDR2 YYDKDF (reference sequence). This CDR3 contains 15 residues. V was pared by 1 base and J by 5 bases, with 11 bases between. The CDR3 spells CATSRGMGVNEKLFF. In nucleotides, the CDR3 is TGTGCCACCAGCAGAGGGATGGGAGTGAATGAAAAACTGTTTTTT.

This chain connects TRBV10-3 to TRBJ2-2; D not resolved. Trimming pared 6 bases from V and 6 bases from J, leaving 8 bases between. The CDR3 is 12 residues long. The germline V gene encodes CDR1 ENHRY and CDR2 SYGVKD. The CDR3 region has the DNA TGTGCCATCAGGGGCCCTGCCGGGGAGCTGTTTTTT. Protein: CAIRGPAGELFF.